This TCR beta chain appears in the sequencing data of a study of T cell responses to AZD1222 COVID-19 vaccine. Note on this clone: Its specificity is unknown.

General study results and limits: Spike-specific TCRs gained breadth and depth after people received two AZD1222 doses. Among AZD1222 vaccinees, only six or seven were seropositive at baseline. Possibly, clonal diversity was underestimated; donors were largely white British and included more females.

Germline CDR1 reads MGHRA; CDR2 reads YSYEKL. CDR3 length equals 13 residues. Trimming pared 4 bases from V and 8 bases from J, leaving 12 bases between. Profiled with immunoSEQ multiplex PCR; TCRdb holds only in-frame clones, not every one. The sample gives 150,000 to 200,000 clones, about 89% of which show up once; 1.9% is in the top ten. This TCR came from an adult in good health. The chain carries TRBV4-1 and TRBJ2-1, with D perhaps TRBD1 or TRBD2 (5 bases each). Sequencing used peripheral blood, obtained on day 0 of AZD1222 vaccination. CDR3 sequence: CASSPEMGDEQFF. As DNA, the CDR3 is TGCGCCAGCAGCCCCGAGATGGGGGATGAGCAGTTCTTC.